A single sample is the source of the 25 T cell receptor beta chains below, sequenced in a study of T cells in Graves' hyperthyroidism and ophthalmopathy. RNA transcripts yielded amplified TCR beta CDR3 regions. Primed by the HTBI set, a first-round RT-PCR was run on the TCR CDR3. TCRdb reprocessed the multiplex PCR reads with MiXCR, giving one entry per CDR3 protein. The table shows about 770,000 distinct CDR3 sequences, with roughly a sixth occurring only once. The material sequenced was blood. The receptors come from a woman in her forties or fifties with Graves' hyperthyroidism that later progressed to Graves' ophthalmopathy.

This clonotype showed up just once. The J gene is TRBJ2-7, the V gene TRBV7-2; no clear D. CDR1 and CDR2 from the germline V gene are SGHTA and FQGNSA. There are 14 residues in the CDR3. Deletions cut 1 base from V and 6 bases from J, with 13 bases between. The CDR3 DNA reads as TGTGCCAGCAGCTTAGTGGAACTACGGATCGAGCAGTACTTC. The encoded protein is CASSLVELRIEQYF.

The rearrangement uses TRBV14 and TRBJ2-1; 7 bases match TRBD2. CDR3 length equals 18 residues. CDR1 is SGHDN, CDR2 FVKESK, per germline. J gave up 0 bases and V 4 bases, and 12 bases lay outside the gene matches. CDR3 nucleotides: TGTGCCAGCAGCCGAGACCGACTAGCCCCGAGCTCCTACAATGAGCAGTTCTTC. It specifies CASSRDRLAPSSYNEQFF.

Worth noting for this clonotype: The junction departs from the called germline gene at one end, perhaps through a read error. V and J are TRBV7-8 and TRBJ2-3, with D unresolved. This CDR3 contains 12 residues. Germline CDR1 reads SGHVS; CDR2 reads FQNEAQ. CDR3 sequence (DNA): TGTGCCAGCAGCCGAGACGCAGATACGCGGTATTTT. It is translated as CASSRDADTRYF.

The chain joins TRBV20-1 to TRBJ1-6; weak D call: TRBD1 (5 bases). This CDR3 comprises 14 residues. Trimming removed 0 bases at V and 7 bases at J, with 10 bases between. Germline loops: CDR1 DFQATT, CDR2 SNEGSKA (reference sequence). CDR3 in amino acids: CSAREWGSNSPLHF. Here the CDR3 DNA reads TGCAGTGCTAGAGAATGGGGCTCGAATTCACCCCTCCACTTT.

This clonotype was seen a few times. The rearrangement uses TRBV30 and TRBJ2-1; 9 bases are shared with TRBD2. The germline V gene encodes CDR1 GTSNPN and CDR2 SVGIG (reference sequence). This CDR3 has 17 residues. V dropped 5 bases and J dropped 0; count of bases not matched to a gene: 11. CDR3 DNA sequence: TGTGCCTGGGCTCGCGGGGGGGGCAGGAGCTCCTACAATGAGCAGTTCTTC. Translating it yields CAWARGGGRSSYNEQFF.

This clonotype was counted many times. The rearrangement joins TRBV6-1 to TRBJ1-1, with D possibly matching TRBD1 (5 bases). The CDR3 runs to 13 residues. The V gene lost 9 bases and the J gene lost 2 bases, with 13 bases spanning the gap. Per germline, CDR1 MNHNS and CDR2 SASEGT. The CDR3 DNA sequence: TGTGCCAGGATCGGGACGGCCAACACTGAAGCTTTCTTT. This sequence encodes CARIGTANTEAFF.

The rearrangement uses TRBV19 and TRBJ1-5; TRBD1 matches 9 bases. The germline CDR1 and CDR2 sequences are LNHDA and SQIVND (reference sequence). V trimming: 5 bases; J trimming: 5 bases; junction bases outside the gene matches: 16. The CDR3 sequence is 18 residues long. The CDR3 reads CASSSQGAIVRGDQPQHF. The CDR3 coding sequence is TGTGCCAGTAGTTCACAGGGGGCGATAGTCAGAGGTGATCAGCCCCAGCATTTT.

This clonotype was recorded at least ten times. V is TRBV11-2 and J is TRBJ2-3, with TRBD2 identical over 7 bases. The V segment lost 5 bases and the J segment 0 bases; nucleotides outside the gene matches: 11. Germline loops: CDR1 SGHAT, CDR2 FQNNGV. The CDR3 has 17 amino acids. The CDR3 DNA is TGTGCCAGCAGCCGTGATACGCCGGGGGGTAGCACAGATACGCAGTATTTT. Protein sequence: CASSRDTPGGSTDTQYF.

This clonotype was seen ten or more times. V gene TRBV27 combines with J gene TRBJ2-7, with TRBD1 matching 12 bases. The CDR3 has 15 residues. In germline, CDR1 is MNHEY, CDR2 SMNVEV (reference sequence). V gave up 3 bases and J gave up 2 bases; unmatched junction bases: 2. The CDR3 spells CASSFGTGGTYEQYF. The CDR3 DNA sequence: TGTGCCAGCAGTTTCGGGACAGGGGGCACCTACGAGCAGTACTTC.

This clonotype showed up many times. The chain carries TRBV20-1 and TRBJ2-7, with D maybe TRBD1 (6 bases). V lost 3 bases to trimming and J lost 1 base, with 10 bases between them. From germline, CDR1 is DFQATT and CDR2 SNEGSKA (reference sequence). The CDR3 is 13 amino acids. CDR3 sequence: CSARTGPSYEQYF. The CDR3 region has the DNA TGCAGTGCTAGGACAGGTCCTTCCTACGAGCAGTACTTC.

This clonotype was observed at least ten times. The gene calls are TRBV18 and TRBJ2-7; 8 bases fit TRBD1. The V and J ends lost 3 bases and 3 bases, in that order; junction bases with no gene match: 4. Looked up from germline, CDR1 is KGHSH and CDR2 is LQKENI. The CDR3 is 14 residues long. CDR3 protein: CASSPDRDNYEQYF. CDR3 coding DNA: TGTGCCAGCTCACCGGACAGGGACAACTACGAGCAGTACTTC.

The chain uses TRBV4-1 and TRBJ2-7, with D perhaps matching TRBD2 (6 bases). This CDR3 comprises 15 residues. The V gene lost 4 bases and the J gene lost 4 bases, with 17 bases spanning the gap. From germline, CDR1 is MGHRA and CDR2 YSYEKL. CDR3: CASSRGTLKGYEQYF. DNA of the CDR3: TGCGCCAGCAGCCGAGGGACTCTCAAGGGTTACGAGCAGTACTTC.

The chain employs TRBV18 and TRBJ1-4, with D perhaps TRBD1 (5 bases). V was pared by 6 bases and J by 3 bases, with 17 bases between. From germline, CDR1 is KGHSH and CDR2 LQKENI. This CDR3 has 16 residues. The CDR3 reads CASSRGPPGPNEKLFF. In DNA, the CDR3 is TGTGCCAGCTCCCGTGGACCGCCGGGACCTAATGAAAAACTGTTTTTT.

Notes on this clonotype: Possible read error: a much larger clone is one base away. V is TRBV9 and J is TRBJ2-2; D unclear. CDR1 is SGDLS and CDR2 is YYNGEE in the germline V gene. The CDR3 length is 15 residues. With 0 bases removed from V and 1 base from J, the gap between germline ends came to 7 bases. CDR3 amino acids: CASSVGPGNTGELFF. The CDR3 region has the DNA TGTGCCAGCAGCGTAGGTCCAGGGAACACCGGGGAGCTGTTTTTT.

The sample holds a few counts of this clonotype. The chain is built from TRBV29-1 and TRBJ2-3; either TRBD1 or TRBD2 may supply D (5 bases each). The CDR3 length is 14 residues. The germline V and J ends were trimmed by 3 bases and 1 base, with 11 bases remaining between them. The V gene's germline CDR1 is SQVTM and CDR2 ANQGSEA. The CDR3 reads CSVETGAGTDTQYF. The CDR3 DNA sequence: TGCAGCGTTGAGACCGGGGCAGGCACAGATACGCAGTATTTT.

The CDR3: CASSQNTGGRETQYF. The CDR3 DNA follows: TGCGCCAGCAGCCAAAATACAGGGGGCCGGGAGACCCAGTACTTC. The V gene is TRBV4-1, the J gene TRBJ2-5; 9 bases agree with TRBD1. This CDR3 is 15 amino acids long. The V gene's germline CDR1 is MGHRA and CDR2 YSYEKL. The V segment lost 2 bases and the J segment 5 bases; nucleotides outside the gene matches: 6.

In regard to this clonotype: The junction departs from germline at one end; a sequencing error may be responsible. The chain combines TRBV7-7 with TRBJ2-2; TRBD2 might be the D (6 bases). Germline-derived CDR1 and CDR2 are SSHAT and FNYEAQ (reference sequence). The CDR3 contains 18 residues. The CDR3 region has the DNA TGTGCTAGCAGCTTAGTCGGCTTTTGGAGGGGCGATCACGGGGAGCTGTTTTTT. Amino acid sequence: CASSLVGFWRGDHGELFF.

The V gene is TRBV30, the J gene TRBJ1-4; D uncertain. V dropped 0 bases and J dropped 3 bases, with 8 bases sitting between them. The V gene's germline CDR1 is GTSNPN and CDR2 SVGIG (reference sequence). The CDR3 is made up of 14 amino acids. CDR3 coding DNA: TGTGCCTGGAGTGTACTGCAGGCTAATGAAAAACTGTTTTTT. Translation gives CAWSVLQANEKLFF.

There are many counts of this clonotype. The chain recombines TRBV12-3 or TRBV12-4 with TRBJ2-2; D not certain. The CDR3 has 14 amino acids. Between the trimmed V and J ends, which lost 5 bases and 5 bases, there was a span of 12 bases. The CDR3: CASSLSGGTGELFF. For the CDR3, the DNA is TGTGCCAGCAGTCTCTCGGGTGGGACCGGGGAGCTGTTTTTT.

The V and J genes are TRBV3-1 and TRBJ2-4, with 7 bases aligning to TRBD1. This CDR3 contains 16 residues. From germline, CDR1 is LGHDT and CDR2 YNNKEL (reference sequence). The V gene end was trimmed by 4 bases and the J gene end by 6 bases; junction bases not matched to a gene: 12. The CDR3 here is CASSRQGQSIGNIQYF. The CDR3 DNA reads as TGTGCCAGCAGCCGACAGGGACAGTCAATTGGAAACATTCAGTACTTC.

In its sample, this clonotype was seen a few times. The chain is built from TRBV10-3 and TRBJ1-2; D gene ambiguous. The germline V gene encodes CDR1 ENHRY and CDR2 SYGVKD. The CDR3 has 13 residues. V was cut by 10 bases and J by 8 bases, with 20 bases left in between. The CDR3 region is CAKAREKGFGYTF. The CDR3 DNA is TGTGCCAAGGCCCGGGAGAAGGGATTCGGCTACACCTTC.

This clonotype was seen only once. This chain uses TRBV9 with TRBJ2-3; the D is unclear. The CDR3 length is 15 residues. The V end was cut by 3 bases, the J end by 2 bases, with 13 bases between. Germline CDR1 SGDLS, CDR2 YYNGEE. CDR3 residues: CASSAGGEVTDTQYF. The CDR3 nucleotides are TGTGCCAGCAGCGCTGGTGGGGAAGTCACAGATACGCAGTATTTT. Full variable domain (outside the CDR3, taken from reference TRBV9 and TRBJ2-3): DSGVTQTPKHLITATGQRVTLRCSPRSGDLSVYWYQQSLDQGLQFLIQYYNGEERAKGNILERFSAQQFPDLHSELNLSSLELGDSALYFCASSAGGEVTDTQYFGPGTRLTVL.

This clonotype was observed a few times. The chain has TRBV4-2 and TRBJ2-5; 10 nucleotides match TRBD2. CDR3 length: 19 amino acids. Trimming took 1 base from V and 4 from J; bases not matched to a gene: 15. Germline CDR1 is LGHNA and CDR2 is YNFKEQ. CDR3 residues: CASSQGELAGVIRAETQYF. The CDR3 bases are TGTGCCAGCAGCCAAGGGGAGCTAGCGGGGGTGATACGCGCAGAGACCCAGTACTTC.

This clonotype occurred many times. CDR3 loop: CASSLTRVAEQYF. The CDR3 DNA reads TGTGCCAGCAGTCTTACTAGGGTCGCCGAGCAGTACTTC. The V and J genes are TRBV6-1 and TRBJ2-7, with D perhaps TRBD2 (5 bases). Trimming left V 5 bases short and J 6 bases short, with 14 bases between. In germline, CDR1 is MNHNS, CDR2 SASEGT. The CDR3 spans 13 residues.

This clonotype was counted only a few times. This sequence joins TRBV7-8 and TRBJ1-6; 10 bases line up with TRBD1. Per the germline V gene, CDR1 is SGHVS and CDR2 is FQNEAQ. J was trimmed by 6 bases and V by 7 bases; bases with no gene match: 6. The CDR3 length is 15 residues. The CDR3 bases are TGTGCCAGCATGTCCGGGACAGGGGCTAATTCACCCCTCCACTTT. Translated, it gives CASMSGTGANSPLHF.